The 9 T cell receptor beta chains below were found in one sample sequenced in a study of long-term antiretroviral therapy in people with HIV. The assay used was immunoSEQ (version v3.0), run at survey level. The protocol was immunoSEQ multiplex PCR, while the TCRdb copy is restricted to in-frame clones and leaves out a portion. The sample records about 13,000 clones, approximately 80% being singletons. Sample: unsorted PBMCs, taken 3.2 years before starting antiretroviral therapy. The receptor source for this set is a man aged 35-49 years with HIV.

This clone was detected only once. V gene TRBV5-1 combines with J gene TRBJ2-1; 8 bases map to TRBD1. The CDR3 extends over 13 amino acids. V was clipped by 2 bases and J by 10 bases; unmatched bases: 5. Germline CDR1 and CDR2: SGHRS and YFSETQ. CDR3 sequence reads: CASSFSGTGEQFF. CDR3 bases: TGCGCCAGCAGCTTCTCCGGGACAGGCGAGCAGTTCTTC. The variable domain in full, completed from reference TRBV5-1 and TRBJ2-1, reads KAGVTQTPRYLIKTRGQQVTLSCSPISGHRSVSWYQQTPGQGLQFLFEYFSETQRNKGNFPGRFSGRQFSNSRSEMNVSTLELGDSALYLCASSFSGTGEQFFGPGTRLTVL.

This clone was counted only a few times. The chain recombines TRBV18 with TRBJ2-7; tentatively, D is TRBD2 (5 bases). CDR1 is KGHSH and CDR2 is LQKENI in the germline V gene. The CDR3 covers 14 residues. V was trimmed by 2 bases and J by 3 bases, leaving 11 bases between them. The CDR3 coding sequence is TGTGCCAGCTCACCATCCGGACTTCACTACGAGCAGTACTTC. As protein: CASSPSGLHYEQYF.

This clone was picked up a small number of times. The chain uses TRBV6-5 and TRBJ1-2; 9 nucleotides match TRBD1. The V and J ends lost 6 bases and 8 bases, in that order; junction bases with no gene match: 7. The length of the CDR3 is 13 residues. Germline V CDR1 and CDR2: MNHEY, SVGAGI. In DNA, the CDR3 is TGTGCCAGCAGGTACGGACAGGGGCTCGGCTACACCTTC. Protein sequence: CASRYGQGLGYTF.

This clone has just one count. The V and J genes are TRBV5-1 and TRBJ1-1, with 7 bases that match TRBD1. The CDR3 contains 16 residues. Germline CDR1 and CDR2: SGHRS and YFSETQ. V lost 5 bases, J lost 1 base, and 11 bases stayed unmatched. The CDR3 is CASSIQPGQTNTEAFF. The CDR3 DNA reads TGCGCCAGCAGTATCCAACCGGGACAGACGAACACTGAAGCTTTCTTT. Filled out from reference TRBV5-1 and TRBJ1-1, the complete variable domain reads KAGVTQTPRYLIKTRGQQVTLSCSPISGHRSVSWYQQTPGQGLQFLFEYFSETQRNKGNFPGRFSGRQFSNSRSEMNVSTLELGDSALYLCASSIQPGQTNTEAFFGQGTRLTVV.

V is TRBV5-1 and J is TRBJ2-5; 7 nucleotides line up with TRBD2. CDR3 size: 15 residues. V lost 4 bases, J lost 1 base, and 7 bases stayed unmatched. Germline V gene sequence: CDR1 SGHRS, CDR2 YFSETQ. CDR3 nucleotides: TGCGCCAGCAGCCCAGTAGGGACTACCCAAGAGACCCAGTACTTC. Encoded protein: CASSPVGTTQETQYF.

CDR3 sequence: CAIKPQGPYEQYF. Here the CDR3 DNA reads TGTGCCATCAAGCCTCAAGGGCCCTACGAGCAGTACTTC. The chain carries TRBV6-1 and TRBJ2-7; D ambiguous. Germline CDR1 reads MNHNS; CDR2 reads SASEGT. Trimming removed 10 bases from V and 2 bases from J, with 15 bases in between. The CDR3 contains 13 residues.

This chain links TRBV4-1 with TRBJ2-4; D unclear. The CDR3 runs 15 residues. Germline values: CDR1 MGHRA, CDR2 YSYEKL. V was pared by 2 bases and J by 2 bases, with 10 bases between. The CDR3 nucleotides read TGCGCCAGCAGCCAATCGGACGGCTCCAAAAACATTCAGTACTTC. The encoded protein is CASSQSDGSKNIQYF.

The V call is TRBV5-4, the J call TRBJ1-1; D is perhaps TRBD1 (6 bases). Germline V CDR1 and CDR2: SGHNT, YYREEE (reference sequence). V lost 2 bases, J lost 4 bases, and 18 bases lay in between. The CDR3 is 16 residues long. The CDR3 bases are TGTGCCAGCAGCTTTGGGAGAGGGGGTATAAGCACTGAAGCTTTCTTT. Protein: CASSFGRGGISTEAFF.

The chain combines TRBV30 with TRBJ1-1; perhaps TRBD1 as D (5 bases). V was shortened by 3 bases and J by 7 bases, with 15 bases between the two germline ends. The CDR3 length is 13 residues. Per germline, CDR1 GTSNPN and CDR2 SVGIG (reference sequence). CDR3 nucleotide sequence: TGTGCCTGGAGGACAGACTCATGGGGTGAAGCTTTCTTT. The encoded protein is CAWRTDSWGEAFF.